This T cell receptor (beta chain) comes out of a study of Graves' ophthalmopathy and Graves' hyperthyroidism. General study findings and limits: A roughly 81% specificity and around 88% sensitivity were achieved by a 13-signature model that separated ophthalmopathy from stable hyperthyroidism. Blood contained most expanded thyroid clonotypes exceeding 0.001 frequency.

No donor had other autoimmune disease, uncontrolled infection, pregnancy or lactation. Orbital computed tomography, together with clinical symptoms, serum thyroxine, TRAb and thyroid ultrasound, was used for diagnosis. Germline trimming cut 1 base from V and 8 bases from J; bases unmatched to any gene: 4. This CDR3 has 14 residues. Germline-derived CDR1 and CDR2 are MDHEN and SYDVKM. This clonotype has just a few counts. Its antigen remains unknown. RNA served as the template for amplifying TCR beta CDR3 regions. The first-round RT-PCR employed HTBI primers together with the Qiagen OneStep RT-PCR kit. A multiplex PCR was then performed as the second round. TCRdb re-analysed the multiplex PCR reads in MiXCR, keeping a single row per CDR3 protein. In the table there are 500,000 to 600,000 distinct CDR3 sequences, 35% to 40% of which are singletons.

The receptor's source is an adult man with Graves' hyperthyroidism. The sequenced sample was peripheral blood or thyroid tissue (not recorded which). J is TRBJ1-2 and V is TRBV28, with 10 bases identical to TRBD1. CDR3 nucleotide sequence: TGTGCCAGCAGTTTATCCGGACAGGGGGACGGCTACACCTTC. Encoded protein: CASSLSGQGDGYTF.